The clone carrying this TCR beta chain was seen more than once but under ten times. Its antigen is still unknown. The record originates from a study of response to subunit inactivated influenza vaccine. General study points: Few additional T cells are recruited per seasonal influenza vaccination, authors suggested.

The CDR3 runs 15 residues. With 0 bases removed from V and 6 bases from J, the gap between germline ends came to 11 bases. Germline V gene lookup returns CDR1 LGHDT and CDR2 YNNKEL (reference sequence). TCRdb independently ran MiXCR on the RT-PCR reads; one entry per CDR3 protein. The sample consists of hundreds of thousands of distinct CDR3 sequences, approximately 10% of them appearing once. The starting material was PBMCs from blood, obtained on the day of vaccination. The sequence was obtained from a man aged 50 or older who received an inactivated influenza vaccine. The chain employs TRBV3-1 and TRBJ2-2; D gene ambiguous. The CDR3 nucleotides are TGTGCCAGCAGCCAAGATGGTTACGGAGCCGGGGAGCTGTTTTTT. Residues: CASSQDGYGAGELFF.